The T cell receptor beta chain described here comes from a study of shared clonotypes between healthy human individuals. General study results and limits: Among donors, the sharing of clonotypes was expected to be influenced by sequencing depth.

The table came from immunoSEQ multiplex PCR; TCRdb's copy has only in-frame clones and leaves some out. Counted here are more than 400,000 clones, roughly 80% occurring once; the ten biggest clones make up around 12%. As concerns this clone: The antigen is unknown. The junction and the germline gene differ at one end; a read error may be behind it.

There are 14 residues in the CDR3. Germline V lookup: CDR1 SSHAT, CDR2 FNYEAQ (reference sequence). The source is a woman aged 40 to 50 in good health. Some clones in this sample may be carry-over from other donors' samples. J is TRBJ2-2 and V is TRBV7-7; 10 nucleotides line up with TRBD1. The sequenced material came from PBMCs. CDR3 DNA: TGTGCTAGCAGCTGGACAGGGGGAACCGGGGAGCTGTTTTTT. It codes for CASSWTGGTGELFF.